The rows below give T cell receptor beta chains drawn from one sample of a study of blood T cell repertoires in COVID-19. The method was immunoSEQ multiplex PCR; TCRdb's version includes in-frame clones alone and lacks a portion of them. The profile covers just over 40,000 clones, with about 86% appearing a single time and roughly 2.5% taken by the ten largest. Sequencing was carried out using peripheral blood. These receptors came from a woman aged 55-69 years with acute or convalescent COVID-19. Each CDR3 is given with its conserved first and last residue. The D gene is left open where the match is weak. Expanded clones get a size class; other rows say once, few or many, or leave the size out.

CDR3: CASSGATGANVLTF
DNA: TGTGCCAGCAGCGGAGCCACTGGGGCCAACGTCCTGACTTTC
J: TRBJ2-6
D: -
V: TRBV2
size: -

CDR3: CASSKGTGGSYNEQFF
DNA: TGTGCCAGCAGCAAGGGGACAGGCGGCTCCTACAATGAGCAGTTCTTC
J: TRBJ2-1
D: TRBD1
V: TRBV11-2
size: -

CDR3: CASSLGRADYGYTF
DNA: TGTGCCAGCAGCTTAGGCAGGGCGGACTATGGCTACACCTTC
J: TRBJ1-2
D: -
V: TRBV5-6
size: -

CDR3: CASSQGTGVPANTGELFF
DNA: TGCGCCAGCAGCCAAGGGACAGGGGTTCCCGCGAACACCGGGGAGCTGTTTTTT
J: TRBJ2-2
D: TRBD1
V: TRBV4-1
size: -

CDR3: CASREGVSGELFF
DNA: TGTGCCAGCAGGGAAGGGGTGAGCGGGGAGCTGTTTTTT
J: TRBJ2-2
D: -
V: TRBV27
size: -

CDR3: CASSVASGGGNEQFF
DNA: TGTGCCAGCAGCGTAGCTAGCGGCGGGGGGAATGAGCAGTTCTTC
J: TRBJ2-1
D: TRBD2
V: TRBV9
size: -

CDR3: CASRFRPTGNNEKLFF
DNA: TGTGCCAGCAGATTTCGCCCGACAGGGAATAATGAAAAACTGTTTTTT
J: TRBJ1-4
D: TRBD1
V: TRBV28
size: -

CDR3: CASSEGPRVNSPLHF
DNA: TGTGCCAGCAGTGAAGGTCCCAGGGTTAACTCACCCCTCCACTTT
J: TRBJ1-6
D: -
V: TRBV25-1
size: -

CDR3: CASSYGTDYSNQPQHF
DNA: TGTGCCAGCAGTTACGGGACAGACTATAGCAATCAGCCCCAGCATTTT
J: TRBJ1-5
D: TRBD1
V: TRBV6-5
size: -

CDR3: CASSSGQLYGYTF
DNA: TGTGCCAGCAGCAGTGGACAGCTCTATGGCTACACCTTC
J: TRBJ1-2
D: -
V: TRBV7-8
size: few

CDR3: CASSYRGTSHEQFF
DNA: TGTGCCAGCAGCTATCGAGGGACTAGCCATGAGCAGTTCTTC
J: TRBJ2-1
D: TRBD2
V: TRBV5-6
size: -

CDR3: CASSQPGAGLAGANRYTRDTQYF
DNA: TGTGCCAGCAGCCAGCCGGGAGCGGGACTAGCGGGGGCCAACCGCTACACCAGAGATACGCAGTATTTT
J: TRBJ2-3
D: TRBD2
V: TRBV3-1/TRBV3-2
size: -

CDR3: CASSPPQIYGYTF
DNA: TGTGCCAGCAGTCCTCCGCAGATCTATGGCTACACCTTC
J: TRBJ1-2
D: -
V: TRBV28
size: -

CDR3: CAPRKQGVDTGELFF
DNA: TGCGCCCCCCGAAAACAGGGGGTTGACACCGGGGAGCTGTTTTTT
J: TRBJ2-2
D: TRBD1
V: TRBV5-1
size: -

CDR3: CASSLGTGLNQPQHF
DNA: TGTGCCAGTAGTTTAGGGACAGGGTTGAATCAGCCCCAGCATTTT
J: TRBJ1-5
D: TRBD1
V: TRBV19
size: -

CDR3: CASSEGGLYQPQHF
DNA: TGTGCCAGCAGTGAGGGAGGGTTGTACCAGCCCCAGCATTTT
J: TRBJ1-5
D: -
V: TRBV2
size: -

CDR3: CATSRANRDSLYNEQFF
DNA: TGTGCCACCAGTAGGGCTAACCGGGACAGCCTGTACAATGAGCAGTTCTTC
J: TRBJ2-1
D: TRBD1
V: TRBV24-1
size: -

CDR3: CASSAGTSGSGHTGELFF
DNA: TGTGCCAGCAGCGCCGGGACTAGCGGGAGCGGGCACACCGGGGAGCTGTTTTTT
J: TRBJ2-2
D: TRBD2
V: TRBV7-3
size: -

CDR3: CAWSVEPRLSTGGRRTEAFF
DNA: TGTGCCTGGAGTGTAGAACCCCGGCTGAGTACCGGGGGGCGGCGAACTGAAGCTTTCTTT
J: TRBJ1-1
D: -
V: TRBV30
size: -

CDR3: CSVEDSPSSYTF
DNA: TGCAGCGTTGAAGATTCCCCCAGTAGCTACACCTTC
J: TRBJ1-2
D: -
V: TRBV29-1
size: -

CDR3: CASSPGTGGYEQYF
DNA: TGTGCCAGCAGTCCCGGGACAGGGGGCTACGAGCAGTACTTC
J: TRBJ2-7
D: TRBD1
V: TRBV2
size: once

CDR3: CAIRRQEDSTPDYGYTF
DNA: TGTGCCATCAGACGACAAGAAGACAGCACACCAGACTATGGCTACACCTTC
J: TRBJ1-2
D: -
V: TRBV10-3
size: -

CDR3: CASSPRGSGTSGTGELFF
DNA: TGTGCCAGCAGCCCAAGGGGGTCAGGGACTAGCGGCACCGGGGAGCTGTTTTTT
J: TRBJ2-2
D: TRBD2
V: TRBV7-2
size: -

CDR3: CASSGDTSGRTNTGELFF
DNA: TGTGCCAGCAGTGGGGACACTAGCGGGAGAACGAACACCGGGGAGCTGTTTTTT
J: TRBJ2-2
D: TRBD2
V: TRBV6-1
size: -

CDR3: CASRTVAYGYTF
DNA: TGTGCCAGCAGGACTGTGGCGTATGGCTACACCTTC
J: TRBJ1-2
D: -
V: TRBV28
size: -

CDR3: CASSRLQGDSQPQHF
DNA: TGTGCCAGTAGTAGGTTACAGGGTGATAGTCAGCCCCAGCATTTT
J: TRBJ1-5
D: -
V: TRBV19
size: medium-sized

CDR3: CASSFQVSLRGSPLHF
DNA: TGTGCCAGCAGCTTCCAGGTCTCCCTCCGGGGGTCACCCCTCCACTTT
J: TRBJ1-6
D: -
V: TRBV7-2
size: -

CDR3: CASSMQVRSNQPQHF
DNA: TGTGCCAGCAGTATGCAGGTCCGGAGCAATCAGCCCCAGCATTTT
J: TRBJ1-5
D: -
V: TRBV2
size: -

CDR3: CASSGSGGLANEQFF
DNA: TGTGCCAGCAGCGGTAGCGGGGGACTCGCAAATGAGCAGTTCTTC
J: TRBJ2-1
D: TRBD2
V: TRBV9
size: few

CDR3: CASSRATGVKSTDTQYF
DNA: TGTGCCAGCAGTAGGGCGACAGGGGTAAAAAGCACAGATACGCAGTATTTT
J: TRBJ2-3
D: TRBD1
V: TRBV27
size: -

CDR3: CAWSVQLGASGELFF
DNA: TGTGCCTGGAGTGTACAATTGGGGGCGTCCGGGGAGCTGTTTTTT
J: TRBJ2-2
D: -
V: TRBV30
size: -

CDR3: CASKISAGGRAFF
DNA: TGTGCCAGCAAAATTAGCGCGGGGGGGCGAGCTTTCTTT
J: TRBJ1-1
D: -
V: TRBV12-3/TRBV12-4
size: -

CDR3: CASSVWGGAISTGELFF
DNA: TGCGCCAGCAGTGTTTGGGGAGGGGCCATCTCTACCGGGGAGCTGTTTTTT
J: TRBJ2-2
D: TRBD2
V: TRBV5-1
size: -

CDR3: CASSQDLGGSYNEQFF
DNA: TGTGCCAGCAGCCAAGATCTGGGGGGCTCCTACAATGAGCAGTTCTTC
J: TRBJ2-1
D: -
V: TRBV4-2
size: -

CDR3: CASSLRTGANTGELFF
DNA: TGTGCCAGCAGCTTGAGAACAGGGGCGAACACCGGGGAGCTGTTTTTT
J: TRBJ2-2
D: TRBD1
V: TRBV7-3
size: -

CDR3: CASRDRDRVYEQYF
DNA: TGTGCCAGCAGGGACCGGGACAGGGTTTACGAGCAGTACTTC
J: TRBJ2-7
D: TRBD1
V: TRBV6-5
size: -

CDR3: CSANDISGGTNIQYF
DNA: TGCAGTGCTAATGACATTAGCGGGGGGACAAACATTCAGTACTTC
J: TRBJ2-4
D: TRBD2
V: TRBV20-1
size: -

CDR3: CSVQGAIDEQYF
DNA: TGCAGCGTTCAGGGGGCGATCGACGAGCAGTACTTC
J: TRBJ2-7
D: TRBD1
V: TRBV29-1
size: -

CDR3: CASSLGPGERYGYTF
DNA: TGTGCCAGCAGCTTGGGGCCCGGGGAGCGGTATGGCTACACCTTC
J: TRBJ1-2
D: -
V: TRBV5-6
size: -

CDR3: CASSLWGRTEAFF
DNA: TGTGCCAGCAGCTTGTGGGGGCGGACTGAAGCTTTCTTT
J: TRBJ1-1
D: -
V: TRBV5-8
size: once

CDR3: CASKERIWDSTYGYTF
DNA: TGTGCCAGCAAGGAGCGGATCTGGGACAGCACCTATGGCTACACCTTC
J: TRBJ1-2
D: TRBD1
V: TRBV2
size: -

CDR3: CASSRRTGTNNEKLFF
DNA: TGTGCCAGCAGCCGCCGGACAGGGACTAATAATGAAAAACTGTTTTTT
J: TRBJ1-4
D: TRBD1
V: TRBV3-1/TRBV3-2
size: -

CDR3: CASSPRQGPEAFF
DNA: TGTGCCAGTAGTCCCCGACAGGGACCTGAAGCTTTCTTT
J: TRBJ1-1
D: TRBD1
V: TRBV19
size: -

CDR3: CAWIRQGLLEAFF
DNA: TGTGCCTGGATCCGACAGGGCCTCCTTGAAGCTTTCTTT
J: TRBJ1-1
D: TRBD1
V: TRBV30
size: -

CDR3: CASVGQLSNQPQHF
DNA: TGTGCCAGCGTAGGACAGCTTAGCAATCAGCCCCAGCATTTT
J: TRBJ1-5
D: -
V: TRBV6-5
size: -

CDR3: CASSLAARGHKGNYGYTF
DNA: TGTGCCAGCAGCTTGGCCGCCAGGGGGCACAAGGGCAACTATGGCTACACCTTC
J: TRBJ1-2
D: TRBD1
V: TRBV5-6
size: -

CDR3: CATSPGLDIYGYTF
DNA: TGTGCCACCAGCCCCGGATTAGACATCTATGGCTACACCTTC
J: TRBJ1-2
D: -
V: TRBV15
size: -

CDR3: CASSWGTGIQPQHF
DNA: TGCGCCAGCAGCTGGGGGACAGGCATCCAGCCCCAGCATTTT
J: TRBJ1-5
D: TRBD1
V: TRBV5-1
size: few

CDR3: CASSQETVLHPHGYTF
DNA: TGTGCCAGCAGCCAAGAAACTGTTCTTCACCCTCATGGCTACACCTTC
J: TRBJ1-2
D: -
V: TRBV3-1/TRBV3-2
size: -

CDR3: CASSPLERGAPGADTQYF
DNA: TGTGCCAGCTCACCACTCGAGCGGGGGGCACCCGGCGCAGATACGCAGTATTTT
J: TRBJ2-3
D: TRBD2
V: TRBV18
size: -

CDR3: CASIPSGNSNQPQHF
DNA: TGTGCCAGCATCCCTAGCGGGAATAGCAATCAGCCCCAGCATTTT
J: TRBJ1-5
D: -
V: TRBV6-2/TRBV6-3
size: -

CDR3: CASSTRQVREAFF
DNA: TGTGCCAGCAGCACACGACAGGTTCGTGAAGCTTTCTTT
J: TRBJ1-1
D: -
V: TRBV3-1/TRBV3-2
size: few

CDR3: CAISDGGGGQPQHF
DNA: TGTGCCATCAGTGACGGGGGGGGAGGTCAGCCCCAGCATTTT
J: TRBJ1-5
D: -
V: TRBV10-3
size: once